Reported below is one T cell receptor (beta chain). Its cognate antigen is unknown. These data belong to a study of T cell responses to AZD1222 COVID-19 vaccine. Study-wide points: The study found vaccine-associated CD4 TCRs spanning spike, dominant at 160-218 and 743-854. Donors in the cohort were predominantly white British and more often female, and clonal diversity was possibly underestimated.

In germline, CDR1 is SGHVS, CDR2 FNYEAQ. V lost 0 bases and J lost 0, with 20 bases in between. CDR3 length: 20 residues. Using immunoSEQ multiplex PCR, the repertoire was profiled, and TCRdb retains in-frame clones only, with some absent. The sample shows more than 150,000 clones, just over 90% of them seen only once. This TCR derives from an adult who received the AZD1222 COVID-19 vaccine. This chain links TRBV7-6 with TRBJ1-4, with D uncertain. Here the sequenced sample was peripheral blood, taken 28 days after the second AZD1222 dose. The CDR3 region is CASSLALVSGPVATNEKLFF. The CDR3 DNA follows: TGTGCCAGCAGCTTAGCGTTAGTTTCTGGGCCGGTTGCAACTAATGAAAAACTGTTTTTT.